Listed below are T cell receptor beta chains from one sample, sequenced in a study of cytomegalovirus exposure and HLA in healthy donors. The protocol was immunoSEQ multiplex PCR, while the TCRdb copy is restricted to in-frame clones and leaves out a portion. The sample consists of about 120,000 clones, roughly four fifths of them appearing once. Source material: PBMCs. The receptors originated from a man aged 40-49 years in good health and CMV-seronegative. CDR3s include the opening cysteine and the closing phenylalanine or tryptophan. The D gene is left open where the match is weak. Some rows have no size entry. The others give once, few or many, or a class for an expanded clone.

TRBV28	.	TRBJ1-1	.	TGTGCCACCCGGCCCGAGGGCGACGCTTTCTTT	CATRPEGDAFF
TRBV18	.	TRBJ1-6	.	TGTGCCAGCTCACAGGACAGAAATAATTCACCCCTCCACTTT	CASSQDRNNSPLHF
TRBV9	.	TRBJ2-7	TRBD2	TGTGCCAGCAGCGGGGGGACTAGCGGGAGTCTCTACGAGCAGTACTTC	CASSGGTSGSLYEQYF
TRBV6-6	.	TRBJ2-3	TRBD2	TGTGCCAGCAGACCAGGACTAGCGGGGAGCACAGTTACGCAGTATTTT	CASRPGLAGSTVTQYF
TRBV27	.	TRBJ2-2	TRBD2	TGTGCCAGCAGTTTGGGACTAGCGGGCGGGGAGCTGTTTTTT	CASSLGLAGGELFF
TRBV5-6	.	TRBJ1-1	.	TGTGCCAGCAGCTTGTTTACTGCCGATTTTACTGAAGCTTTCTTT	CASSLFTADFTEAFF
TRBV11-2	once	TRBJ1-2	.	TGTGCCAGCAGCCAGGGCGTACTTCTCGGCTACACCTTC	CASSQGVLLGYTF
TRBV29-1	.	TRBJ2-5	TRBD1	TGCAGCGCCGACAGGGGGGTTCGGGAGACCCAGTACTTC	CSADRGVRETQYF
TRBV7-2	.	TRBJ2-7	.	TGTGCCAGCAGCTTAGGTGCCGGTTCCTACGAGCAGTACTTC	CASSLGAGSYEQYF
TRBV2	.	TRBJ1-4	.	TGTGCCAGCAGGAGGGAGGGAGAAAAACTGTTTTTT	CASRREGEKLFF
TRBV18	.	TRBJ2-3	TRBD2	TGTGCCAGCTCACCACTTGGGCCTAGCGGAGGCACAGATACGCAGTATTTT	CASSPLGPSGGTDTQYF
TRBV10-1	.	TRBJ2-1	TRBD2	TGCGCCAGCAGTGACTTTTCGGACTTCCTCACGGGACTAGTCCACAATGAGCAGTTCTTC	CASSDFSDFLTGLVHNEQFF
TRBV7-6	.	TRBJ1-1	TRBD1	TGTGCCAGCAGCTTAGGCGTCAGACAGGGGAACACTGAAGCTTTCTTT	CASSLGVRQGNTEAFF
TRBV28	.	TRBJ2-5	.	TGTGCCAGCAGCCCTAGTTCAGCCGCCCAAGAGACCCAGTACTTC	CASSPSSAAQETQYF
TRBV29-1	once	TRBJ2-1	TRBD1	TGCAGCGGAACGCAGGGGGATGAGCAGTTCTTC	CSGTQGDEQFF
TRBV11-2	.	TRBJ2-5	.	TGTGCCAGCAGCTTATCCGGGAACGACCAAGAGACCCAGTACTTC	CASSLSGNDQETQYF
TRBV10-2	.	TRBJ1-1	TRBD1	TGCGCCAGCCTCACAGGGGGCACTGAAGCTTTCTTT	CASLTGGTEAFF
TRBV5-4	.	TRBJ2-5	TRBD2	TGTGCCAGCAGCTTGGGTCCTAGCGGAACCCAAGAGACCCAGTACTTC	CASSLGPSGTQETQYF
TRBV9	.	TRBJ2-5	TRBD2	TGTGCCAGCAGCGGTAGCGGGGGCCGCGGGGGAGAGACCCAGTACTTC	CASSGSGGRGGETQYF
TRBV11-3	.	TRBJ1-1	TRBD1	TGTGCCAGCAGCGCGCAGGGGACAGGGGGTGAAGCTTTCTTT	CASSAQGTGGEAFF
TRBV7-2	.	TRBJ1-1	.	TGTGCCAGCAGCTTACAGGGCAACACCGGTGAAGCTTTCTTT	CASSLQGNTGEAFF
TRBV6-1	.	TRBJ1-1	.	TGTGCCAGCAGTGAAGTGGCAGCGTGGGTTAGCACTGAAGCTTTCTTT	CASSEVAAWVSTEAFF
TRBV19	.	TRBJ2-1	TRBD2	TGTGCCAGTAAAACTAGCGGGAGGGAAAATGAGCAGTTCTTC	CASKTSGRENEQFF
TRBV7-2	.	TRBJ1-1	.	TGTGCCAGCAGCTTCAGCGTAAAGGGGGACACTGAAGCTTTCTTT	CASSFSVKGDTEAFF
TRBV28	.	TRBJ1-6	TRBD1	TGTGCCAGCAGTTCGACAGGGATGTCGAATAATTCACCCCTCCACTTT	CASSSTGMSNNSPLHF
TRBV28	.	TRBJ1-1	.	TGTGCCAGCAGTCCCGGGTCGCTAGGAGGAACTGAAGCTTTCTTT	CASSPGSLGGTEAFF
TRBV10-3	.	TRBJ2-2	.	TGTGCCATCGGGGGCACGGTGAACACCGGGGAGCTGTTTTTT	CAIGGTVNTGELFF
TRBV30	.	TRBJ2-5	.	TGTGCCTGGAGTGCCCCTGAGACCCAGTACTTC	CAWSAPETQYF
TRBV7-2	once	TRBJ1-3	.	TGTGCCAGCAGCTTAGCGGGGAGTTCTGGAAACACCATATATTTT	CASSLAGSSGNTIYF
TRBV19	.	TRBJ2-3	TRBD1	TGTGCCAGTAGTACGGGACAGGGACATCGGACTAGCACAGATACGCAGTATTTT	CASSTGQGHRTSTDTQYF
TRBV29-1	.	TRBJ2-6	.	TGCAGCGCGAACTCTGGGGCCAACGGCCTGACTTTC	CSANSGANGLTF
TRBV7-2	.	TRBJ2-3	.	TGTGCCAGCAGCCCGTATTCAGATACGCAGTATTTT	CASSPYSDTQYF
TRBV5-8	.	TRBJ1-1	.	TGTGCCAGCAGCGGGGGCAGTACATGGAACACTGAAGCTTTCTTT	CASSGGSTWNTEAFF
TRBV2	.	TRBJ1-5	.	TGTGCCAGCACCGGAGATAGCAATCAGCCCCAGCATTTT	CASTGDSNQPQHF
TRBV10-3	.	TRBJ2-7	.	TGTGCCATCAGTGAGTCGAAAGAGAACGAGCAGTACTTC	CAISESKENEQYF
TRBV4-3	.	TRBJ2-5	TRBD2	TGCGCCAGCAGCCGCGGGACTAGCGGGAGGACCACGAAAGAGACCCAGTACTTC	CASSRGTSGRTTKETQYF
TRBV28	.	TRBJ1-1	.	TGTGCCAGCAGTACAAGAGACATGAACACTGAAGCTTTCTTT	CASSTRDMNTEAFF
TRBV7-6	.	TRBJ2-2	.	TGTGCCAGCAGCCCCCGGGACAACTCGAACACCGGGGAGCTGTTTTTT	CASSPRDNSNTGELFF
TRBV4-3	.	TRBJ2-7	.	TGCGCCAGCAGCCAAGAGGGGGGTGGGGAGCAGTACTTC	CASSQEGGGEQYF
TRBV27	.	TRBJ2-7	.	TGTGCCAGCGGACTCCAGAGCTCCTACGAGCAGTACTTC	CASGLQSSYEQYF
TRBV5-1	.	TRBJ1-1	.	TGCGCCAGCAGCCGAGTCGTTATGAACACTGAAGCTTTCTTT	CASSRVVMNTEAFF
TRBV28	.	TRBJ1-1	TRBD1	TGTGCCAGCAGTGATGACAGGGTTTCAGTAGCTTTCTTT	CASSDDRVSVAFF
TRBV30	.	TRBJ1-3	TRBD1	TGTGCCTGCACAGGGGGTTCAGGAAACACCATATATTTT	CACTGGSGNTIYF
TRBV5-5	.	TRBJ1-1	.	TGTGCCAGCACCAGCCAGACAGCTTTGAACACTGAAGCTTTCTTT	CASTSQTALNTEAFF